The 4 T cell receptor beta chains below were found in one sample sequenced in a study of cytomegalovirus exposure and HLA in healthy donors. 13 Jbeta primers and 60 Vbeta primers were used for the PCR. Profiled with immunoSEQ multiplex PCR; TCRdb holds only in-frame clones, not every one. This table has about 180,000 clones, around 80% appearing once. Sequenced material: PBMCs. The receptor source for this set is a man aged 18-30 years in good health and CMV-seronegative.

The CDR3 nucleotides are TGTGCCATCAGTGTTGAGGGATCCTATTATGGCTACACCTTC. As protein: CAISVEGSYYGYTF. The rearrangement joins TRBV10-3 to TRBJ1-2; D not certain. V lost 4 bases and J lost 5, with 14 bases in between. The germline CDR1 and CDR2 sequences are ENHRY and SYGVKD. CDR3 size: 14 residues.

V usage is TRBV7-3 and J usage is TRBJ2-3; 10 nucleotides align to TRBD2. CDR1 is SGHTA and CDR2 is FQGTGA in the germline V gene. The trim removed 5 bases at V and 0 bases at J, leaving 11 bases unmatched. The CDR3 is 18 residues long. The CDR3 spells CASSLVASGGQSTDTQYF. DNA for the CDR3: TGTGCCAGCAGCCTAGTGGCTAGCGGGGGCCAAAGCACAGATACGCAGTATTTT.

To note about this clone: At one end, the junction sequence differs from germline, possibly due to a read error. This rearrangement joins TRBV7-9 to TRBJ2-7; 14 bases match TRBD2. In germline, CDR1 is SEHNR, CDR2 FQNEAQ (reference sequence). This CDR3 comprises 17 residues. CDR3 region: CSSSGTSGSSRAYEQYF. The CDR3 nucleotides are TGTTCCAGCAGCGGGACTAGCGGGAGTTCTCGAGCCTACGAGCAGTACTTC.

CDR3 protein: CASSLGRRDSKDTQYF. The CDR3, as DNA: TGTGCCAGCAGCTTAGGTCGGAGGGACTCAAAAGATACGCAGTATTTT. The chain joins TRBV11-1 to TRBJ2-3; the D gene is possibly TRBD2 (6 bases). From germline, CDR1 is SGHAT and CDR2 FQDESV (reference sequence). The CDR3 extends over 16 amino acids. Trimming shortened V by 1 base and J by 5 bases, and 16 bases separated the two germline ends.